The 10 T cell receptor beta chains in this list originate from one sample, sequenced in a study of blood T cell repertoires in COVID-19. Sequencing was performed with immunoSEQ multiplex PCR; in TCRdb, only in-frame clones are kept and a portion is missing. The sample has 250,000 to 400,000 clones, around 84% seen once. The sequenced material came from PBMCs or T cells enriched from blood (not recorded which). The receptors here all came from a woman in her thirties who had been exposed to COVID-19.

The chain uses TRBV11-3 and TRBJ2-3; 10 nucleotides align to TRBD2. The CDR3 contains 15 residues. Trimming took 1 base from V and 4 from J; bases not matched to a gene: 2. CDR1 is SGHNT, CDR2 YENEEA, per germline. The CDR3 here is CASSLVLAGADTQYF. The CDR3 DNA reads as TGTGCCAGCAGCTTAGTCCTAGCGGGAGCAGATACGCAGTATTTT.

The chain joins TRBV2 to TRBJ1-6, with D maybe TRBD1 (6 bases). V was clipped by 7 bases and J by 4 bases, with 17 bases between them. Per germline, CDR1 SNHLY and CDR2 FYNNEI. The CDR3 spans 16 residues. CDR3 DNA sequence: TGTGCCAGCAAAACGGAGCCGGGACAATATAATTCACCCCTCCACTTT. Protein: CASKTEPGQYNSPLHF.

This chain joins TRBV5-1 and TRBJ1-6; D gene unclear. CDR3 length: 16 residues. In germline, CDR1 is SGHRS, CDR2 YFSETQ. V dropped 2 bases and J dropped 8 bases, with 17 bases sitting between them. The CDR3, as DNA: TGCGCCAGCAGCTTCGTTAGCCAGCTCTTGGATTCACCCCTCCACTTT. Amino acid sequence: CASSFVSQLLDSPLHF. Supplemented by reference TRBV5-1 and TRBJ1-6, the full variable domain reads KAGVTQTPRYLIKTRGQQVTLSCSPISGHRSVSWYQQTPGQGLQFLFEYFSETQRNKGNFPGRFSGRQFSNSRSEMNVSTLELGDSALYLCASSFVSQLLDSPLHFGNGTRLTVT.

The chain recombines TRBV12-5 with TRBJ1-2, with 8 bases that match TRBD1. The CDR3 extends over 15 amino acids. Germline lookup yields CDR1 LGHNT and CDR2 FRNRAP. After removal of 4 bases from V and 8 bases from J, the junction contained 12 bases not matched to a gene. CDR3 DNA: TGTGCTAGTGGTTCCCATTCGACAGGGGTAGGCGGCTACACCTTC. Translating it yields CASGSHSTGVGGYTF.

The CDR3 region is CASSEPGGGYTF. DNA of the CDR3: TGTGCCAGCAGTGAGCCCGGGGGGGGCTACACCTTC. This chain uses TRBV6-1 with TRBJ1-2; perhaps TRBD1 as D (5 bases). Trimming shortened V by 3 bases and J by 8 bases, and 10 bases separated the two germline ends. CDR3 length: 12 residues. Per germline, CDR1 MNHNS and CDR2 SASEGT.

This CDR3 is CASSYDRVGNQPQHF. DNA of the CDR3: TGTGCCAGCAGCTACGACAGGGTAGGCAATCAGCCCCAGCATTTT. This chain joins TRBV11-2 and TRBJ1-5, with 7 nucleotides matching TRBD1. CDR3 length: 15 amino acids. V dropped 4 bases and J dropped 2; count of bases not matched to a gene: 5. The germline V gene has CDR1 SGHAT and CDR2 FQNNGV. Based on the CDR3 plus reference TRBV11-2 and TRBJ1-5, the full variable domain is EAGVAQSPRYKIIEKRQSVAFWCNPISGHATLYWYQQILGQGPKLLIQFQNNGVVDDSQLPKDRFSAERLKGVDSTLKIQPAKLEDSAVYLCASSYDRVGNQPQHFGDGTRLSIL.

The chain employs TRBV5-1 and TRBJ1-2; TRBD1 might be the D (6 bases). The CDR3 spans 13 residues. Germline V gene sequence: CDR1 SGHRS, CDR2 YFSETQ. Deletions cut 5 bases from V and 9 bases from J, with 17 bases between. This CDR3 is CASSPDRFIRYTF. CDR3 sequence (DNA): TGCGCCAGCAGTCCCGACAGGTTTATCCGCTACACCTTC. The full variable domain, in which reference TRBV5-1 and TRBJ1-2 provide the parts outside the CDR3, is KAGVTQTPRYLIKTRGQQVTLSCSPISGHRSVSWYQQTPGQGLQFLFEYFSETQRNKGNFPGRFSGRQFSNSRSEMNVSTLELGDSALYLCASSPDRFIRYTFGSGTRLTVV.

This chain joins TRBV5-4 and TRBJ2-7; 9 bases are a match to TRBD1. Germline CDR1 SGHNT, CDR2 YYREEE (reference sequence). This CDR3 region has 16 residues. With 1 base clipped from V and 0 bases from J, the junction kept 5 bases outside the gene matches. CDR3 bases: TGTGCCAGCAGCTTGAGAGGACAGGGGAGCTCCTACGAGCAGTACTTC. Protein product: CASSLRGQGSSYEQYF. The entire variable domain, with the rest obtained from reference TRBV5-4 and TRBJ2-7, is as follows: ETGVTQSPTHLIKTRGQQVTLRCSSQSGHNTVSWYQQALGQGPQFIFQYYREEENGRGNFPPRFSGLQFPNYSSELNVNALELDDSALYLCASSLRGQGSSYEQYFGPGTRLTVT.

The chain couples TRBV4-1 to TRBJ2-1, with 16 bases lining up with TRBD2. The CDR3 covers 20 residues. Germline V gene data show CDR1 as MGHRA and CDR2 as YSYEKL. V shed 3 bases and J 0 bases; nucleotides not matched to a gene: 8. CDR3 bases: TGCGCCAGCAGCCAGACCGGGACTAGCGGGGGGGCTAGCTCCTACAATGAGCAGTTCTTC. Translating it yields CASSQTGTSGGASSYNEQFF.

This sequence joins TRBV28 and TRBJ1-4; 7 nucleotides match TRBD1. Germline V CDR1 and CDR2: MDHEN, SYDVKM. The length of the CDR3 is 15 residues. The V segment lost 3 bases and the J segment 2 bases; nucleotides outside the gene matches: 3. CDR3 bases: TGTGCCAGCAGTTTCGAGGGGGCGACTAATGAAAAACTGTTTTTT. As protein: CASSFEGATNEKLFF.